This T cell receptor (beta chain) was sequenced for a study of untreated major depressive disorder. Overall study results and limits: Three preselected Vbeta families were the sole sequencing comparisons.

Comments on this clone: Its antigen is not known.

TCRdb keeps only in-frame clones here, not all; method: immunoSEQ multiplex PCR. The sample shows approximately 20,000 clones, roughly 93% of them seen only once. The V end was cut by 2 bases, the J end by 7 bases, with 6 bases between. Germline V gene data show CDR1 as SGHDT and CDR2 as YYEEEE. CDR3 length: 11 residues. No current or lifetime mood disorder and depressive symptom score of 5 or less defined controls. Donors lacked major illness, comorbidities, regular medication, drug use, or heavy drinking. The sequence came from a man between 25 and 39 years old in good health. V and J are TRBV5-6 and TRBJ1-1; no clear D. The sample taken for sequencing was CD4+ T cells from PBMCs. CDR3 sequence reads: CASSFGLEAFF. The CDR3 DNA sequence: TGTGCCAGCAGCTTCGGCCTTGAAGCTTTCTTT.